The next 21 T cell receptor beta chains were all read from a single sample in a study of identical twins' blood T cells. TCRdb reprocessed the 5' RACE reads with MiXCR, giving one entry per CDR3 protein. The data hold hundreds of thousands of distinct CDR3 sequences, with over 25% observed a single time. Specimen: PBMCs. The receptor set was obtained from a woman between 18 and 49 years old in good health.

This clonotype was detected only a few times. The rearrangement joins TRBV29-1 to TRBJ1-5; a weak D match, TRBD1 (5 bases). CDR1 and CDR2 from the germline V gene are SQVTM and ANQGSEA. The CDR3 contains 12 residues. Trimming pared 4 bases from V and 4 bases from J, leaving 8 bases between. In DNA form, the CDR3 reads TGCAGCGTTGTCCAGGGTAATCAGCCCCAGCATTTT. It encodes CSVVQGNQPQHF.

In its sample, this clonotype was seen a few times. This CDR3 reads CASSLAGRGNQPQHF. The CDR3 nucleotides read TGTGCCAGCAGCTTAGCGGGTAGAGGCAATCAGCCCCAGCATTTT. The chain is built from TRBV11-2 and TRBJ1-5; D is unclear. The CDR3 covers 15 residues. Germline V gene sequence: CDR1 SGHAT, CDR2 FQNNGV. V dropped 1 base and J dropped 2 bases, with 9 bases sitting between them.

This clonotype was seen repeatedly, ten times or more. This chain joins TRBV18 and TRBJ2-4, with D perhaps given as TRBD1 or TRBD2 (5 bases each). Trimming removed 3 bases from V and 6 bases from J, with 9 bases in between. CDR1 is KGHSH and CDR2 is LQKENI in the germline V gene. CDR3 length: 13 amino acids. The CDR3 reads CASSPRDGNIQYF. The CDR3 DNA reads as TGTGCCAGCTCACCCAGGGACGGAAACATTCAGTACTTC.

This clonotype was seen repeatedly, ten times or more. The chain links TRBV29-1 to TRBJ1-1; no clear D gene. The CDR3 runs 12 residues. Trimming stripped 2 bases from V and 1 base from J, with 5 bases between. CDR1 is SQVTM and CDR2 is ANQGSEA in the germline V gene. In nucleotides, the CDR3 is TGCAGCGTTGAAAAGTGGAACACTGAAGCTTTCTTT. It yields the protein CSVEKWNTEAFF.

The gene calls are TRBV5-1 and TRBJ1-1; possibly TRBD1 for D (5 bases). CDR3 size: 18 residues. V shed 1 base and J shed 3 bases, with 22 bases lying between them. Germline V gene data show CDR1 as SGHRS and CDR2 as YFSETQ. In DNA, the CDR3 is TGCGCCAGCAGCTTGTGGGGAAGCAGTGGGGACCTATACACTGAAGCTTTCTTT. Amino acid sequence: CASSLWGSSGDLYTEAFF.

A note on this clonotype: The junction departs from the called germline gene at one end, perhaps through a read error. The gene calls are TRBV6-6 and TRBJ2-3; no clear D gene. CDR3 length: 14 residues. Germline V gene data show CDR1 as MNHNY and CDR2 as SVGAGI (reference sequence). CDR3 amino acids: CTSSHQRSTDTQYF. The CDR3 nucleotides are TGTACCAGCAGCCACCAGAGGAGCACAGATACGCAGTATTTT.

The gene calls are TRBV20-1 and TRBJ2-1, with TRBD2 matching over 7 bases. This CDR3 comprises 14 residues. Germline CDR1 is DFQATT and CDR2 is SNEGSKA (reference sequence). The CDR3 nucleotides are TGCAGCGCTGGAGACGGGAGGCATGACAATGAGCAGTTCTTC. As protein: CSAGDGRHDNEQFF.

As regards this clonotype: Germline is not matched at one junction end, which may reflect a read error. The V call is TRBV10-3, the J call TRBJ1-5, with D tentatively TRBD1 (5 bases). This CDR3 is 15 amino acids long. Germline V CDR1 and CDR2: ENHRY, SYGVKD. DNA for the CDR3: TGTGCCATCTCCCGAACCGGGGCATCAAATCGGCCCCAGCATTTT. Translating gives CAISRTGASNRPQHF.

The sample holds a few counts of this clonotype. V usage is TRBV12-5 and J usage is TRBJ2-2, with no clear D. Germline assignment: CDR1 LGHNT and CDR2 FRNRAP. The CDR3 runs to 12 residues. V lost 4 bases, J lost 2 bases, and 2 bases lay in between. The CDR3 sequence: CASGSNTGELFF. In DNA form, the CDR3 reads TGTGCTAGTGGTTCCAACACCGGGGAGCTGTTTTTT.

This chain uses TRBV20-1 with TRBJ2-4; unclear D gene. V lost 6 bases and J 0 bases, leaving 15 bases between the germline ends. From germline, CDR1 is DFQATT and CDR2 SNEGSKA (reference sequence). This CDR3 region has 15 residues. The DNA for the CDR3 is TGCAGTGCCCTCGACGATGATATAGCCAAAAACATTCAGTACTTC. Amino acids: CSALDDDIAKNIQYF.

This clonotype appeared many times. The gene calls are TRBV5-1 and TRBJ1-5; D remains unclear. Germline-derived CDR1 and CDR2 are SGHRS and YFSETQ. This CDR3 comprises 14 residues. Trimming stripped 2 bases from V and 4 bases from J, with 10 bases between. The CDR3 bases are TGCGCCAGCAGCTTCTCTGGGGTGAATCAGCCCCAGCATTTT. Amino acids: CASSFSGVNQPQHF.

CDR3 sequence (DNA): TGCGCCAGCAGCCAATTAGCGGGAGTAGGCTACAATGAGCAGTTCTTC. Its protein product is CASSQLAGVGYNEQFF. The chain uses TRBV4-3 and TRBJ2-1; 9 nucleotides line up with TRBD2. Germline trimming cut 2 bases from V and 3 bases from J; bases unmatched to any gene: 5. This CDR3 is 16 amino acids long. CDR1 LGHNA and CDR2 YSLEER come from the germline V gene.

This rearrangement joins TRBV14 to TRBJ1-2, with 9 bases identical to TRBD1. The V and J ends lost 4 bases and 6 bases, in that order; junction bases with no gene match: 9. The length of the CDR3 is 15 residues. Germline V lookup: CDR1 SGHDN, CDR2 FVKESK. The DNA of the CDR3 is TGTGCCAGCAGCCTTACCGGGACAGGGAGCAATGGCTACACCTTC. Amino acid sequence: CASSLTGTGSNGYTF.

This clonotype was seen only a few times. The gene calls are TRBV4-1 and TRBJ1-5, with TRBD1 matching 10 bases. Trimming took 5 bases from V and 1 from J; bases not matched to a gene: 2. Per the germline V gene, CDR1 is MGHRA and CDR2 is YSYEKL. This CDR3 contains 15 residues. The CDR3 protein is CASSVGQGSNQPQHF. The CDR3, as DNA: TGCGCCAGCAGCGTGGGACAGGGGAGCAATCAGCCCCAGCATTTT.

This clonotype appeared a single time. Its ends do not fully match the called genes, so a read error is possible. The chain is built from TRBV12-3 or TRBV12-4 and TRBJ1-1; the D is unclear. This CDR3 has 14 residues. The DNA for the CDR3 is TGTGCCAGCAGTTTGAGACACTCGAACACTGGAGCTTTCTTT. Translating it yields CASSLRHSNTGAFF.

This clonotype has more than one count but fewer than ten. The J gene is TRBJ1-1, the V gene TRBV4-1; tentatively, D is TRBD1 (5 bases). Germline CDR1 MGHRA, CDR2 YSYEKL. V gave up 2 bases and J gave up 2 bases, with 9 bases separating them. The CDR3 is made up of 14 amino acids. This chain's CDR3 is CASSQPDRNTEAFF. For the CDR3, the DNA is TGCGCCAGCAGCCAACCCGACAGAAACACTGAAGCTTTCTTT.

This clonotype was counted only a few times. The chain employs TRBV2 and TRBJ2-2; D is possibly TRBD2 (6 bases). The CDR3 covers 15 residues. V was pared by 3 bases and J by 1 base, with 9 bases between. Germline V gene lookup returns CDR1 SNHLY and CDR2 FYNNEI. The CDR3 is CASSEQRVNTGELFF. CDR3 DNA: TGTGCCAGCAGTGAGCAGCGGGTGAACACCGGGGAGCTGTTTTTT.

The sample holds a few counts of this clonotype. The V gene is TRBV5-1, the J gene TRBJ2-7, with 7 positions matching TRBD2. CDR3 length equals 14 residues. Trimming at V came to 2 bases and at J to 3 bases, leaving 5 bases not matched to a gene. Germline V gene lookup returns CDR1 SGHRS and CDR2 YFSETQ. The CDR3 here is CASSFSGRDYEQYF. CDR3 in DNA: TGCGCCAGCAGCTTTTCGGGGAGGGACTACGAGCAGTACTTC.

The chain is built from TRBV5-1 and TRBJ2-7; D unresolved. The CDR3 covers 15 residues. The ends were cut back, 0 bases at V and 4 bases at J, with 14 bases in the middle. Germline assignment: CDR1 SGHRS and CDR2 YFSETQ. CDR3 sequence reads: CASSLVVSGHYEQYF. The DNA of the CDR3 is TGCGCCAGCAGCTTGGTTGTTTCTGGTCATTACGAGCAGTACTTC.

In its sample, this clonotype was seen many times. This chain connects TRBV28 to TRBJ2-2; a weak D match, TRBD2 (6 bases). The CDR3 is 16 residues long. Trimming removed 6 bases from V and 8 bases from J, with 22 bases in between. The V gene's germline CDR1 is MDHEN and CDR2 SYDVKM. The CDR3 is CASSSLRGFSEGELFF. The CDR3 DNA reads TGTGCCAGCAGCTCCCTTCGGGGGTTTTCGGAAGGGGAGCTGTTTTTT.

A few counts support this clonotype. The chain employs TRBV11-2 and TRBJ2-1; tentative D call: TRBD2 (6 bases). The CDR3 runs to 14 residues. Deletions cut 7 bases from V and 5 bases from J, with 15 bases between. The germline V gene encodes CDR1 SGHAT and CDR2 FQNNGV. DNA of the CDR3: TGTGCCAGCACTGACCGGGAGTTGGACAATGAGCAGTTCTTC. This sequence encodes CASTDRELDNEQFF. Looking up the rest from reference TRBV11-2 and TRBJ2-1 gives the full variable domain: EAGVAQSPRYKIIEKRQSVAFWCNPISGHATLYWYQQILGQGPKLLIQFQNNGVVDDSQLPKDRFSAERLKGVDSTLKIQPAKLEDSAVYLCASTDRELDNEQFFGPGTRLTVL.